The clone carrying this T cell receptor (beta chain) was recorded once. Its antigen is still unknown. This specimen comes from a study of response to subunit inactivated influenza vaccine. Study observations and caveats: Authors suggested few new T cells are recruited by each seasonal influenza vaccination.

TCRdb reanalysed the RT-PCR reads using MiXCR and keeps one entry per CDR3 protein. Of over 800,000 distinct CDR3 sequences listed, 21% were seen once; the top ten hold approximately 10%. V lost 2 bases and J lost 0; bases outside the gene matches: 2. CDR3 length: 15 amino acids. Germline V gene sequence: CDR1 DFQATT, CDR2 SNEGSKA (reference sequence). The chain recombines TRBV20-1 with TRBJ2-3, with 10 bases identical to TRBD2. Sequenced here: PBMCs from blood, sampled around 5 days after vaccination. The clonotype originates from a man aged 45-65 years who received an inactivated influenza vaccine. The CDR3 DNA follows: TGCAGTGCTAGACAACTAGCGGGGAGCACAGATACGCAGTATTTT. Translated: CSARQLAGSTDTQYF.